The T cell receptor (beta chain) described here comes from a study of cytomegalovirus exposure and HLA in healthy donors. About the research overall: Among around 180 million T cells, an earlier analysis found 117 million unique TCR beta sequences.

The CDR3 runs 17 residues. V was clipped by 5 bases and J by 0 bases, with 14 bases between them. The germline gives CDR1 SGHTA, CDR2 FQGNSA. For this clone: Its antigen remains unknown.

Likely unrecorded immune exposures existed in these nominally healthy donors. 13 Jbeta primers and 60 Vbeta primers were used for the PCR. Some clones are missing from TCRdb's copy, which holds only in-frame ones; the method was immunoSEQ multiplex PCR. Of roughly 150,000 clones listed, about 85% are singletons. Study-level findings and limits: The study carried out a later analysis of TCR beta sequences. It associated under 20,000 of them with specific HLA alleles at a false discovery rate of 0.05.

This TCR derives from a woman between 18 and 29 years old in good health and CMV-seronegative. The specimen sequenced was PBMCs. The chain joins TRBV7-2 to TRBJ1-6; a weak D match, TRBD1 (5 bases). CDR3 nucleotide sequence: TGTGCCAGCAGCCACCTACAGGCCCTCTCCTATAATTCACCCCTCCACTTT. It yields the protein CASSHLQALSYNSPLHF.